What follows is one TCR beta chain and its context. No antigen is known for it. It was with 60 Vbeta and 13 Jbeta primers that the PCR ran. Profiling relied on immunoSEQ multiplex PCR, and the TCRdb table lists in-frame clones only, not all of them. The sample yields about 160,000 clones, about four fifths seen once. This sample is drawn from a study of cytomegalovirus exposure and HLA in healthy donors. The wider study: Most donors, 80% to 90% of several hundred genotyped, fell in the Caucasian-associated ancestry cluster. Study-level findings and limits: Most of the TCR beta V segments (in an earlier analysis) were productive either about 87% or about 30% of the time. Presence/absence analyses took donor sequencing depth as roughly uniform.

V lost 4 bases to trimming and J lost 6 bases; unmatched junction nucleotides: 6. The germline CDR1 and CDR2 sequences are MNHEY and SMNVEV (reference sequence). This CDR3 is 14 amino acids long. The sequenced material came from PBMCs. The receptor comes from a woman aged 50 to 60 in good health and CMV-seronegative. The gene calls are TRBV27 and TRBJ2-1, with 7 nucleotides matching TRBD2. The CDR3 protein is CASSWGLPSNEQFF. The DNA for the CDR3 is TGTGCCAGCAGTTGGGGACTACCTAGCAATGAGCAGTTCTTC.